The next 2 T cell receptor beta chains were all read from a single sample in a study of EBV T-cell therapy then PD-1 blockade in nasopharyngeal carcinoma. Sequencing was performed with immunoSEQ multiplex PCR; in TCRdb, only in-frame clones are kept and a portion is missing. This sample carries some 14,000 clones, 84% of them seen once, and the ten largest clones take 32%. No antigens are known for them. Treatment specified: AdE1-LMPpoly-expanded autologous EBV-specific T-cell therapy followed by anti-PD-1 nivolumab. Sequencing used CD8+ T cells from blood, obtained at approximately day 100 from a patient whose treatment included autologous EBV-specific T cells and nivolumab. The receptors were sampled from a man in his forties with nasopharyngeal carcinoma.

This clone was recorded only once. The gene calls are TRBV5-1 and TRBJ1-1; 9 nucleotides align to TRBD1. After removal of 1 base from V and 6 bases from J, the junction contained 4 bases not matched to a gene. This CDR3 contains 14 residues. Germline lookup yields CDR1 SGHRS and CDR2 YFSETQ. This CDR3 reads CASSLTGGSAEAFF. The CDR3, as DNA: TGCGCCAGCAGCTTGACAGGGGGCTCTGCTGAAGCTTTCTTT. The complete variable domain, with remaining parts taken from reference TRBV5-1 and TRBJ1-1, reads KAGVTQTPRYLIKTRGQQVTLSCSPISGHRSVSWYQQTPGQGLQFLFEYFSETQRNKGNFPGRFSGRQFSNSRSEMNVSTLELGDSALYLCASSLTGGSAEAFFGQGTRLTVV.

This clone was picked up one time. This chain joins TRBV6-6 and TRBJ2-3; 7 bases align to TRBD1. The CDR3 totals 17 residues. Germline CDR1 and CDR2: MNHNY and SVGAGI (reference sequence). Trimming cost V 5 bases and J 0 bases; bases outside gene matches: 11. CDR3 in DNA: TGTGCCAGCAGTCGTGGGACAGTCCGCATTAGCACAGATACGCAGTATTTT. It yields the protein CASSRGTVRISTDTQYF.